This T cell receptor (beta chain) stems from a study of blood T cell repertoires in COVID-19 (dated by TCRdb to about 2020). Regarding the research as a whole: Samples from collaborators originated in the United States, Italy and Spain and spanned both the acute and convalescent phases of COVID-19. The material from the prospective study consisted of cDNA or gDNA derived from T cells, B-cell-depleted T cells, or PBMCs. Deeply sampled blood TCRbeta repertoires from subjects exposed to, actively infected with, or recovered from COVID-19 were included in the dataset. The repertoires were released in a freely available public database intended as a resource for research on the immune response to SARS-CoV-2. The samples were drawn from the first 160 participants of the ongoing ImmuneRACE study and from 1,200 or so subjects provided by 6 global collaborators. Sample metadata almost always included a de-identified subject ID, COVID-19 status, age in years and sex. Where available, HLA class I and class II types were taken from metadata supplied by the sample provider and were not determined by assay-based typing. Paper-wide results and their limitations: The quantity of clinical and demographic metadata differed by source and by participant and was supplied without curation.

This clone has only one observation. Its antigen is still unknown. Base qualities are not at hand, and no much larger clone is one base apart. TCRbeta CDR3 regions were amplified from genomic DNA by means of the immunoSEQ Assay, a bias-controlled multiplex PCR. On the study's bioinformatics: Nucleated cell counts per sample were estimated from amplification of reference gene primers within the assay. To quantify the absolute abundance of each unique TCRbeta CDR3 rearrangement, sequence reads were collapsed and filtered. For each sample, productive Simpson clonality was calculated as the square root of Simpson's diversity index across productive rearrangements. In TCRdb, the immuneACCESS table is reduced to in-frame sequences with V and J assigned. These tables do not hold every clone; where another copy was compared, an unresolved V gene accounts for under half, and the others remain unexplained. V and J calls and clone size follow that table, whereas D and trimming were derived from the DNA. Counted in this sample were tens of thousands of clones; around nine tenths of them appeared once. More than 7% of the sample is taken by the ten largest.

The collaborating institutions used their own protocols to collect whole blood in K2EDTA tubes. Collaborator samples were shipped for TCRbeta analysis as frozen whole blood, isolated PBMCs, or DNA extracted from either sample type. The V end loses 3 bases and the J end loses 6 bases, and a stretch of 20 bases separates them. From cysteine to phenylalanine, the CDR3 is 16 amino acids long. Only the CDR3 DNA stays, 48 bases, in frame from base 1. Taken from the germline V gene, the CDR1 and CDR2 loops are SGHTA and FQGNSA. Material: peripheral blood. The chain joins TRBV7-2 to TRBJ1-2, and TRBD1 may be the D gene, going by 6 matching bases. The receptor comes from a human donor in a cohort sampled during active COVID-19. Here is the DNA: TGTGCCAGCAGCTTCCCCACGGGGGGCGCAGAGGATGGCTACACCTTC. Translated, it reads CASSFPTGGAEDGYTF.